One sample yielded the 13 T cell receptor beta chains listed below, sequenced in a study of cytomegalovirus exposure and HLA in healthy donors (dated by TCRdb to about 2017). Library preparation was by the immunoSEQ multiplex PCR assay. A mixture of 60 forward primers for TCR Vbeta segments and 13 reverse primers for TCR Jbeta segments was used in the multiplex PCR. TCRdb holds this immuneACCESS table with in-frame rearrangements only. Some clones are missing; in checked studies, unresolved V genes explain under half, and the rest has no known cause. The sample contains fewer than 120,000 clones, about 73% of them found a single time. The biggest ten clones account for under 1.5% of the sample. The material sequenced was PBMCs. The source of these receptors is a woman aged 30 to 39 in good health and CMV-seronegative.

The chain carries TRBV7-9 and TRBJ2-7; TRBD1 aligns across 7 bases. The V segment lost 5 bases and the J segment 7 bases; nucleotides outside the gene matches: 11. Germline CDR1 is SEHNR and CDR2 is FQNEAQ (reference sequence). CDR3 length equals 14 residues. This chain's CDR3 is CASSDTTGLGEQYF. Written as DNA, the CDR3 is TGTGCCAGCAGCGACACGACAGGGCTGGGGGAGCAGTACTTC. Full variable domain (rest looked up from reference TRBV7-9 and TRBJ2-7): DTGVSQNPRHKITKRGQNVTFRCDPISEHNRLYWYRQTLGQGPEFLTYFQNEAQLEKSRLLSDRFSAERPKGSFSTLEIQRTEQGDSAMYLCASSDTTGLGEQYFGPGTRLTVT.

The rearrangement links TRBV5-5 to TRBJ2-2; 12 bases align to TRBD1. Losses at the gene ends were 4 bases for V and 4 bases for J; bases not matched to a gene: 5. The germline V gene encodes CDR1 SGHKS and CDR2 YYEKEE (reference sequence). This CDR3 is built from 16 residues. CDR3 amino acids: CASSRGTGGSTGELFF. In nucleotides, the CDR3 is TGTGCCAGCAGCCGTGGGACAGGGGGCAGCACCGGGGAGCTGTTTTTT.

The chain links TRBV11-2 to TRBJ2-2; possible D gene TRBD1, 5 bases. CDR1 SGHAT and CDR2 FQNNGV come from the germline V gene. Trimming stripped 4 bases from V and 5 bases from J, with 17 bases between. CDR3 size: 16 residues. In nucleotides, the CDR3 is TGTGCCAGCAGCTCCCTAAGCGCAGGGCTGACCGGGGAGCTGTTTTTT. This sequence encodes CASSSLSAGLTGELFF.

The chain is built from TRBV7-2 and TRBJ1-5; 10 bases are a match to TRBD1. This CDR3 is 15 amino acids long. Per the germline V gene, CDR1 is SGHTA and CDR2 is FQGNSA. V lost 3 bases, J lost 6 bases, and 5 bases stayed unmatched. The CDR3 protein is CASSLTGGNRQPQHF. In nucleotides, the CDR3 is TGTGCCAGCAGCTTGACAGGGGGCAATCGTCAGCCCCAGCATTTT.

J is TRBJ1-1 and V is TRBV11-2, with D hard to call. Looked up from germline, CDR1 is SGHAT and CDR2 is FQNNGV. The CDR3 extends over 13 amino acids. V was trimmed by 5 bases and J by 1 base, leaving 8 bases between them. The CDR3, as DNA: TGTGCCAGCAGCCGTCGGGGGAACACTGAAGCTTTCTTT. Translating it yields CASSRRGNTEAFF.

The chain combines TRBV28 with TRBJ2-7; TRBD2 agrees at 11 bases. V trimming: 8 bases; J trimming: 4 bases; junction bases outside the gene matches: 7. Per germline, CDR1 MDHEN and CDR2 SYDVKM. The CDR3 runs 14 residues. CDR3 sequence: CASGQLAGAYEQYF. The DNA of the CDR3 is TGTGCCAGCGGCCAACTAGCGGGGGCATACGAGCAGTACTTC.

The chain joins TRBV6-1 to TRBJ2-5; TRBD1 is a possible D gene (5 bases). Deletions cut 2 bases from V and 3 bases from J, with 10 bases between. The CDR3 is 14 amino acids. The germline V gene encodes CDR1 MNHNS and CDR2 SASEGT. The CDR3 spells CASSEPGLEETQYF. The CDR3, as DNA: TGTGCCAGCAGTGAACCAGGGCTGGAAGAGACCCAGTACTTC.

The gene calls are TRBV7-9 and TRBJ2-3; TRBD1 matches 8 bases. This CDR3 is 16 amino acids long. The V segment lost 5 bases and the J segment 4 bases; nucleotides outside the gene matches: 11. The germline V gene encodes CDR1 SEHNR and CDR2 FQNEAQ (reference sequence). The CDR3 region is CASSTWTGKGPDTQYF. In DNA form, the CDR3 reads TGTGCCAGCAGCACTTGGACAGGGAAGGGACCAGATACGCAGTATTTT.

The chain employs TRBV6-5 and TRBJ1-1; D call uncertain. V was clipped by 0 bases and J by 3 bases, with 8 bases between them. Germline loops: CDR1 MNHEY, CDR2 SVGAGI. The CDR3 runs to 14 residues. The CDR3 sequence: CASSYSPRDTEAFF. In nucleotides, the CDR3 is TGTGCCAGCAGTTACTCCCCGAGGGACACTGAAGCTTTCTTT.

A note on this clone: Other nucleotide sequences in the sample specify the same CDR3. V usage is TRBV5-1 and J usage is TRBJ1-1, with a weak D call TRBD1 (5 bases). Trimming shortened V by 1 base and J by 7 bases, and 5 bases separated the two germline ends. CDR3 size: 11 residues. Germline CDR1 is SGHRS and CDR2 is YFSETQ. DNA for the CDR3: TGCGCCAGCAGCTTGACAGGTGAAGCTTTCTTT. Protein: CASSLTGEAFF.

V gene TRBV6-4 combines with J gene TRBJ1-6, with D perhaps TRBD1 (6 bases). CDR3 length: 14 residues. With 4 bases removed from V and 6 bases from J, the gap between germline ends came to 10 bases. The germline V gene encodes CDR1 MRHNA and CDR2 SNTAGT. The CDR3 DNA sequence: TGTGCCAGCAGTGCGACAGGATTTAATTCACCCCTCCACTTT. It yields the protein CASSATGFNSPLHF.

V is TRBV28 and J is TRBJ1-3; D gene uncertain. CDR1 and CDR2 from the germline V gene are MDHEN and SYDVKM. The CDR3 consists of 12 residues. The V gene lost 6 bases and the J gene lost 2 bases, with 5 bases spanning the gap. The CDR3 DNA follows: TGTGCCAGCAGGTCTGCTGGAAACACCATATATTTT. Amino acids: CASRSAGNTIYF.

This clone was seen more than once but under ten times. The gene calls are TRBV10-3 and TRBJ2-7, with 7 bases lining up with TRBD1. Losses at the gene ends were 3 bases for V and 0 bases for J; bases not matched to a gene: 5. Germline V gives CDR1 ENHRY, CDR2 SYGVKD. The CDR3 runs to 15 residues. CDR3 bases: TGTGCCATCAGTGAAGGGACAGTGAGCTCCTACGAGCAGTACTTC. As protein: CAISEGTVSSYEQYF.